This T cell receptor (beta chain) was documented in a study of T cells in Graves' hyperthyroidism and ophthalmopathy. Hyperthyroidism of Graves' type that showed no ophthalmopathy progression within 18 months was stable. Patients between 18 and 65 years old had hyperthyroidism, newly diagnosed and lasting under 2 months. This CDR3 is built from 14 residues. Losses at the gene ends were 5 bases for V and 1 base for J; bases not matched to a gene: 2. CDR1 is MDHEN, CDR2 SYDVKM, per germline. This clonotype was counted ten times or more. Its target is unknown. TCR beta CDR3 regions were amplified from RNA. A set of HTBI primers served as the primers for a first-round RT-PCR of the TCR CDR3. TCRdb redid the calling of the multiplex PCR reads with MiXCR, one entry per CDR3 protein. The table has approximately 400,000 distinct CDR3 sequences, 15% to 19% seen once; the top ten hold 13% to 15%. Overall study results and limits: Most thyroid clonotypes expanded above 0.001 were also detected in blood. Ophthalmopathy got predicted by the model a median around six months before its onset.

J is TRBJ2-5 and V is TRBV28; 9 bases agree with TRBD1. The receptor's source is a woman younger than 30 with Graves' hyperthyroidism. The sequenced sample was blood. The chain's CDR3 is CASSGQGFQETQYF. For the CDR3, the DNA is TGTGCCAGCAGTGGACAGGGGTTCCAAGAGACCCAGTACTTC.